This T cell receptor beta chain is from a study of shared clonotypes between healthy human individuals. Study in general: Aged 18 to 49, the donors were a couple of women and a few men.

The CDR3 consists of 12 residues. V gave up 0 bases and J gave up 7 bases, with 6 bases separating them. Per the germline V gene, CDR1 is KGHSH and CDR2 is LQKENI. Repertoires were generated with immunoSEQ multiplex PCR, while TCRdb's copy carries only in-frame clones and drops some. The repertoire holds approximately 1,500,000 clones, with approximately 98% as singletons. Sample: naive CD4+ T cells sorted from blood. Subset defined: CD45RA+ positively selected. This chain connects TRBV18 to TRBJ1-2; D ambiguous. The source of this sequence is a man aged 25-45 years in good health. The CDR3 sequence: CASSPPKTGYTF. The CDR3, as DNA: TGTGCCAGCTCACCACCGAAAACTGGCTACACCTTC. Complete variable domain (other parts from reference TRBV18 and TRBJ1-2): NAGVMQNPRHLVRRRGQEARLRCSPMKGHSHVYWYRQLPEEGLKFMVYLQKENIIDESGMPKERFSAEFPKEGPSILRIQQVVRGDSAAYFCASSPPKTGYTFGSGTRLTVV.